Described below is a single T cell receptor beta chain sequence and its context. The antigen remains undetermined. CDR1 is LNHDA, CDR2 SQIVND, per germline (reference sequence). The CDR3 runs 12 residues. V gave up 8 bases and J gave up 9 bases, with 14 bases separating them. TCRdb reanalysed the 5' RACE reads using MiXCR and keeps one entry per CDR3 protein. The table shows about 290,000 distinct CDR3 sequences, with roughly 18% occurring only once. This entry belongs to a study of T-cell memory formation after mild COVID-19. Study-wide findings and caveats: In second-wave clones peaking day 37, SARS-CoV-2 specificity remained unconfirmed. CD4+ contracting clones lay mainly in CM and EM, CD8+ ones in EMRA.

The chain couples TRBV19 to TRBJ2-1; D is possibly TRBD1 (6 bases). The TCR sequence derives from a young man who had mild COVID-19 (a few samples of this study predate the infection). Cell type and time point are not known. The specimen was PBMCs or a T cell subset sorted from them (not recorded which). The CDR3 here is CASGWQGPEQFF. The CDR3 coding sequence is TGTGCCAGTGGCTGGCAGGGGCCTGAGCAGTTCTTC.